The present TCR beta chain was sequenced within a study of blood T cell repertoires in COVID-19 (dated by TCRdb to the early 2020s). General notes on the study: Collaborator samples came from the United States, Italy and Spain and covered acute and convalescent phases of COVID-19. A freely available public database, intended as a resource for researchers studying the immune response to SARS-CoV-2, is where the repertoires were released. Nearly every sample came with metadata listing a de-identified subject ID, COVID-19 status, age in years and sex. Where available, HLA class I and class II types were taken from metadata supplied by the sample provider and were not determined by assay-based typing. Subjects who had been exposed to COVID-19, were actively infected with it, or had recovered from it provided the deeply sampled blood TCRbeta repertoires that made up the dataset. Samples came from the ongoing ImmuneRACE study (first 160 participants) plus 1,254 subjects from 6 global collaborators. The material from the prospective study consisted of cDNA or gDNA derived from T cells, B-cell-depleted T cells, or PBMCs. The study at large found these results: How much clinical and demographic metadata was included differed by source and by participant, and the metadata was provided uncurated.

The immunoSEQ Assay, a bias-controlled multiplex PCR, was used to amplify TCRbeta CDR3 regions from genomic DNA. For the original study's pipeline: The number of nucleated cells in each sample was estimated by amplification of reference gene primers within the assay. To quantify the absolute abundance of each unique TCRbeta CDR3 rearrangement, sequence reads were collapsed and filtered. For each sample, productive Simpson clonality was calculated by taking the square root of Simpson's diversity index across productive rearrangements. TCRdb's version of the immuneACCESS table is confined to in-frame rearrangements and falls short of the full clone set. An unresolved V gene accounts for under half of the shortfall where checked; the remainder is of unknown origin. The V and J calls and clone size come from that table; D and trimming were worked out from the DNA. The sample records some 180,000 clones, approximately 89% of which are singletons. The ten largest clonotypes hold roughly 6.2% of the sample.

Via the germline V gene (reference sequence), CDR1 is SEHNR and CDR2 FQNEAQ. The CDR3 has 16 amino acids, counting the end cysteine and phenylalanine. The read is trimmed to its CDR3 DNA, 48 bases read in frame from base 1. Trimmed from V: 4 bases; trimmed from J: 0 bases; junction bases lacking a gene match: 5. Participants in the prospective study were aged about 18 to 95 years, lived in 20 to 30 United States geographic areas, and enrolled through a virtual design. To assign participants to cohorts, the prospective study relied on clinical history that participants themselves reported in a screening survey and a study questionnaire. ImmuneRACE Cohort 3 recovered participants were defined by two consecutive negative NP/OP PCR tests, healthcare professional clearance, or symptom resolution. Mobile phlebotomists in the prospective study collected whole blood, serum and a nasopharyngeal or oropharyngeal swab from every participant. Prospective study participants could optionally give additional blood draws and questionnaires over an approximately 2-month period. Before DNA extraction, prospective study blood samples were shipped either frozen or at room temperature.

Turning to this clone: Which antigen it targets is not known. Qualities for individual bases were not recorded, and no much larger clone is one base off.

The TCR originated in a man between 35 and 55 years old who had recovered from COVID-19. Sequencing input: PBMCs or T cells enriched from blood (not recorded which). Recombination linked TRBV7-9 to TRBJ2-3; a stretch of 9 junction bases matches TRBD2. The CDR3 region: CASSSRLAVSTDTQYF. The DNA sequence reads TGTGCCAGCAGCTCTAGACTAGCGGTGAGCACAGATACGCAGTATTTT.